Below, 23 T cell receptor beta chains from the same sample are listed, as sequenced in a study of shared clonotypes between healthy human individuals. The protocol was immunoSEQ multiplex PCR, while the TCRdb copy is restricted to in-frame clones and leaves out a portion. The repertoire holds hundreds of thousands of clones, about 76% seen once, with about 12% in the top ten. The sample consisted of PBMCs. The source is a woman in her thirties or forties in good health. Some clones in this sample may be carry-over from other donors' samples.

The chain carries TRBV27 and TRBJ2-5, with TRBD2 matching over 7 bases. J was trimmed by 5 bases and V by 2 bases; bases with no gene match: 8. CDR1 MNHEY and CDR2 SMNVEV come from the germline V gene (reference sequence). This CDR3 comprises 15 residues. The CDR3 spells CASSLRGGSWETQYF. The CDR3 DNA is TGTGCCAGCAGTTTACGCGGCGGGAGTTGGGAGACCCAGTACTTC.

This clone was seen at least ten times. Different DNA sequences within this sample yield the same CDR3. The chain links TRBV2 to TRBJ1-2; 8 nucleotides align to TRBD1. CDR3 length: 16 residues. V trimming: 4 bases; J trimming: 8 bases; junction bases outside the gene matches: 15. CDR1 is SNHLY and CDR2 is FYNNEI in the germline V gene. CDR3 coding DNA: TGTGCCAGCAGTGGGACGGCCCCAGGGGGCGCCGGAGGCTACACCTTC. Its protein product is CASSGTAPGGAGGYTF.

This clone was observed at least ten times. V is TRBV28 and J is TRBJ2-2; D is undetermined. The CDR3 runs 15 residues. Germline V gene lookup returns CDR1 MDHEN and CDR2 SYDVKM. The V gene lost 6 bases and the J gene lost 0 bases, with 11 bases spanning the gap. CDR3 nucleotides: TGTGCCAGCAGCTCCGGAGAGTCGAACACCGGGGAGCTGTTTTTT. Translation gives CASSSGESNTGELFF. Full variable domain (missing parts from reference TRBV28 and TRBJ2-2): DVKVTQSSRYLVKRTGEKVFLECVQDMDHENMFWYRQDPGLGLRLIYFSYDVKMKEKGDIPEGYSVSREKKERFSLILESASTNQTSMYLCASSSGESNTGELFFGEGSRLTVL.

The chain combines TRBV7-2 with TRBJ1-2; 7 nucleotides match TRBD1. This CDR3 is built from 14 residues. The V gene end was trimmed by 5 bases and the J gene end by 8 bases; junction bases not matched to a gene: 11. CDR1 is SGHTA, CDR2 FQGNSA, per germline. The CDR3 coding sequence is TGTGCCAGCAGCCCGAGGGAGGGGGCGATGGGCTACACCTTC. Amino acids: CASSPREGAMGYTF.

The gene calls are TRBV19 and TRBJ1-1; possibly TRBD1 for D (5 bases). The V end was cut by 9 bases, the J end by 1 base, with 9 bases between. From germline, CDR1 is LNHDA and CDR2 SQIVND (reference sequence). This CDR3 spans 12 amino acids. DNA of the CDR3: TGTGCCAGCCGGGGGAGGAACACTGAAGCTTTCTTT. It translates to CASRGRNTEAFF. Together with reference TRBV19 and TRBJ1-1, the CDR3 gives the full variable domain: DGGITQSPKYLFRKEGQNVTLSCEQNLNHDAMYWYRQDPGQGLRLIYYSQIVNDFQKGDIAEGYSVSREKKESFPLTVTSAQKNPTAFYLCASRGRNTEAFFGQGTRLTVV.

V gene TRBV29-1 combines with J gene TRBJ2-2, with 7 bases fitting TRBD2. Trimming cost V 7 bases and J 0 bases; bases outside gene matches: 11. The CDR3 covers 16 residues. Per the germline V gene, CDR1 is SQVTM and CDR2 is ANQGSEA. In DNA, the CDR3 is TGCAGCGCCCGAGGTGGGAGGGCCCCGAACACCGGGGAGCTGTTTTTT. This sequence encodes CSARGGRAPNTGELFF.

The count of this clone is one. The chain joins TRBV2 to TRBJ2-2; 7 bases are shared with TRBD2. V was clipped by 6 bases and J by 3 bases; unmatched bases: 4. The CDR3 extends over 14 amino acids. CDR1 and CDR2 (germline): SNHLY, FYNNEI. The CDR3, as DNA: TGTGCCAGCAGGGCTAGCGGCTACACCGGGGAGCTGTTTTTT. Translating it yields CASRASGYTGELFF.

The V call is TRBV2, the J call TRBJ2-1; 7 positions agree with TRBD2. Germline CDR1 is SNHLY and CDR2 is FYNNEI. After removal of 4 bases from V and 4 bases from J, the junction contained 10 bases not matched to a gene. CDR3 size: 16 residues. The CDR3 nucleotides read TGTGCCAGCAGTGGGGACCTAGCGGTTATTTACAATGAGCAGTTCTTC. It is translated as CASSGDLAVIYNEQFF.

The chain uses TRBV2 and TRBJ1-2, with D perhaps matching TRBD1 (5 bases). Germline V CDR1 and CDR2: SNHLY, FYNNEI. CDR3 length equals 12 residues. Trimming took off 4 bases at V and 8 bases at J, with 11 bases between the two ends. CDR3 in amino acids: CASSVWGEGYTF. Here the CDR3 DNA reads TGTGCCAGCAGTGTGTGGGGGGAAGGCTACACCTTC.

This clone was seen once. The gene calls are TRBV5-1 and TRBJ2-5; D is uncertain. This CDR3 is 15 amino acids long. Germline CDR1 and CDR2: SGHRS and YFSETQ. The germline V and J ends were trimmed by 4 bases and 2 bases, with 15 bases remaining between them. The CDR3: CASSDDLSRQETQYF. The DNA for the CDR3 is TGCGCCAGCAGCGACGACTTAAGTCGGCAAGAGACCCAGTACTTC.

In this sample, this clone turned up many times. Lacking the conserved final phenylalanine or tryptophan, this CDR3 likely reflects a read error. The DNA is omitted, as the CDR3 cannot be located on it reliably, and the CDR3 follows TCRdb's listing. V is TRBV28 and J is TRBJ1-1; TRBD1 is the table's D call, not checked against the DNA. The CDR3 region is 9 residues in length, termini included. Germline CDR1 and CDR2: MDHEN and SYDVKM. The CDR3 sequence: CASGQEAPA.

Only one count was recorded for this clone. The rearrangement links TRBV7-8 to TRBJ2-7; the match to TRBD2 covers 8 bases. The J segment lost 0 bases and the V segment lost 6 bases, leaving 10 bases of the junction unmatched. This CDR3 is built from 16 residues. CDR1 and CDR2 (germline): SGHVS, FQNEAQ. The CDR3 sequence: CASSPLASGSSYEQYF. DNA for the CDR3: TGTGCCAGCAGTCCACTGGCCAGCGGGAGCTCCTACGAGCAGTACTTC.

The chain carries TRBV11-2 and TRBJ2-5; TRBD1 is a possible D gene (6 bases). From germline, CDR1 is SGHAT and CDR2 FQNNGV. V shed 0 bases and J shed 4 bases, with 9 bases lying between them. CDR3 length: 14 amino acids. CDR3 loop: CASSLDPRGETQYF. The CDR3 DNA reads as TGTGCCAGCAGCTTAGATCCCAGGGGAGAGACCCAGTACTTC.

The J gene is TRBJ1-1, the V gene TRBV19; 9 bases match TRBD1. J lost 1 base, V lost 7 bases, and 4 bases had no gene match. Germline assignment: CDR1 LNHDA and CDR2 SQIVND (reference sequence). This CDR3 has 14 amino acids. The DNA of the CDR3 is TGTGCCAGTACCAGGGGACAGGGGAACACTGAAGCTTTCTTT. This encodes CASTRGQGNTEAFF. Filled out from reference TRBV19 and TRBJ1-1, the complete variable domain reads DGGITQSPKYLFRKEGQNVTLSCEQNLNHDAMYWYRQDPGQGLRLIYYSQIVNDFQKGDIAEGYSVSREKKESFPLTVTSAQKNPTAFYLCASTRGQGNTEAFFGQGTRLTVV.

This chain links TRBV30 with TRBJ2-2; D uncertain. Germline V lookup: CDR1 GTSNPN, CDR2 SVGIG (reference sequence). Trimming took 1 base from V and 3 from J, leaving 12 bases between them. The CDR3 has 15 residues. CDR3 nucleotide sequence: TGTGCCTGGAGTGCGTTCCAGGTGTACACCGGGGAGCTGTTTTTT. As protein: CAWSAFQVYTGELFF.

The CDR3 nucleotides read TGCGCCAGCAGCGATATTTTGGGGCCAGGGAGGGCCAAAAACATTCAGTACTTC. This codes for CASSDILGPGRAKNIQYF. J is TRBJ2-4 and V is TRBV5-1, with D perhaps matching TRBD2 (6 bases). The V end lost 4 bases, the J end lost 1 base, and 21 bases lay between the germline ends. Germline assignment: CDR1 SGHRS and CDR2 YFSETQ. This CDR3 is built from 18 residues.

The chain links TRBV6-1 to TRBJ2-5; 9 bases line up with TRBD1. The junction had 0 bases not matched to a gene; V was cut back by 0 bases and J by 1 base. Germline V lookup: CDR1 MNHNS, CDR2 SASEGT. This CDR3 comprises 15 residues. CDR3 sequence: CASSEAQGAQETQYF. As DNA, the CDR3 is TGTGCCAGCAGTGAAGCACAGGGGGCCCAAGAGACCCAGTACTTC.

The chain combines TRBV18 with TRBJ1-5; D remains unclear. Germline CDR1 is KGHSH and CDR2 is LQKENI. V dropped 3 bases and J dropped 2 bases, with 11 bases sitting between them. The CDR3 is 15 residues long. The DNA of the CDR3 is TGTGCCAGCTCACCGGGCGGCGACGGCAATCAGCCCCAGCATTTT. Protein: CASSPGGDGNQPQHF.

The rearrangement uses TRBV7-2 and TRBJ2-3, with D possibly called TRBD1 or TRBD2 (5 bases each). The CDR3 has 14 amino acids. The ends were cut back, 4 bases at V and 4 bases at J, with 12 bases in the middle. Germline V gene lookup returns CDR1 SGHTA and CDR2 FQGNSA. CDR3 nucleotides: TGTGCCAGCAGCTCAACAGGAGGCGCAGATACGCAGTATTTT. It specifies CASSSTGGADTQYF.

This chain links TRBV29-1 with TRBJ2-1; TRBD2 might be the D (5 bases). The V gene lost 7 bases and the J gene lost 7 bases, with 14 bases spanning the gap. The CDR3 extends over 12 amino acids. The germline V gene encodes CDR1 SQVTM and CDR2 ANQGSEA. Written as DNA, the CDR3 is TGCAGCGCGACTAAAGTGGATAATGAGCAGTTCTTC. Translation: CSATKVDNEQFF.

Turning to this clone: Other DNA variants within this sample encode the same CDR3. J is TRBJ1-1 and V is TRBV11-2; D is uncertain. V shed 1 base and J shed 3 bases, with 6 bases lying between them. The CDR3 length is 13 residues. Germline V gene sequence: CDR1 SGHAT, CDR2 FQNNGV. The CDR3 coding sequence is TGTGCCAGCAGCTTAGGTAGGGACACTGAAGCTTTCTTT. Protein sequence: CASSLGRDTEAFF.

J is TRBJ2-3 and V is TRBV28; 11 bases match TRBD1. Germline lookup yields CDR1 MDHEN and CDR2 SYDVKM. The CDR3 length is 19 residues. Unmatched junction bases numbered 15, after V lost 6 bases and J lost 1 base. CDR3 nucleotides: TGTGCCAGCAGGTGCCAGGACAGGGGGCCCGAGGTTCGCACAGATACGCAGTATTTT. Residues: CASRCQDRGPEVRTDTQYF. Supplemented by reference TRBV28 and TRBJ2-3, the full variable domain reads DVKVTQSSRYLVKRTGEKVFLECVQDMDHENMFWYRQDPGLGLRLIYFSYDVKMKEKGDIPEGYSVSREKKERFSLILESASTNQTSMYLCASRCQDRGPEVRTDTQYFGPGTRLTVL.

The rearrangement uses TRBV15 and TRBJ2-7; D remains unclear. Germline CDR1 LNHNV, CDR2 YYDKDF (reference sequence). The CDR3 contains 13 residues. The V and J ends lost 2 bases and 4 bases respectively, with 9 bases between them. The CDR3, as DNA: TGTGCCACCAGCAGAAAGGACGGGTACGAGCAGTACTTC. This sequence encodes CATSRKDGYEQYF.